These T cell receptor beta chains were read from a single sample in a study of T cell responses to AZD1222 COVID-19 vaccine. Using immunoSEQ multiplex PCR, the repertoire was profiled, and TCRdb retains in-frame clones only, with some absent. The profile shows roughly 90,000 clones, 80% to 90% of them singletons. The sample here was peripheral blood, taken 28 days after the second AZD1222 dose. These receptors all stem from an adult who received the AZD1222 COVID-19 vaccine. Both conserved end residues are part of each CDR3. D genes are given only for firm matches.

v_call	j_call	cdr3_length	d_call	cdr3_nt	cdr3_aa
TRBV7-9	TRBJ1-5	10	.	TGTGCCCCTCCTGGGAGGCCCCAGCATTTT	CAPPGRPQHF
TRBV4-2	TRBJ2-5	16	TRBD1	TGTGCCAGCAGCCAGGGTTGGACAGGGGCGGGCAGGACCCAGTACTTC	CASSQGWTGAGRTQYF
TRBV3-1/TRBV3-2	TRBJ1-1	14	.	TGTGCCAGCAGCCAAGGTGTGGTCTACTCTGAAGCTTTCTTT	CASSQGVVYSEAFF
TRBV18	TRBJ2-7	16	TRBD2	TGTGCCAGCTCATCACGACTAGCGGGAGGGCCGGACGAGCAGTACTTC	CASSSRLAGGPDEQYF
TRBV7-2	TRBJ1-5	15	.	TGTGCCAGCAGCTTATCCAGGGACGGCAATCAGCCCCAGCATTTT	CASSLSRDGNQPQHF
TRBV6-5	TRBJ1-6	15	.	TGTGCCAGCAGTTATTACGGCTCCTATAATTCACCCCTCCACTTT	CASSYYGSYNSPLHF
TRBV11-3	TRBJ1-1	13	.	TGTGCCAGCAGCCTCGGGAGGAACACTGAAGCTTTCTTT	CASSLGRNTEAFF
TRBV19	TRBJ2-2	13	.	TGTGCCAGTAGTGCACAGGGTCCCGGGGAGCTGTTTTTT	CASSAQGPGELFF
TRBV12-5	TRBJ1-1	13	.	TGTGCTAGTGGCTCAGGGGAGGCACGTCACGCTTTCTTT	CASGSGEARHAFF
TRBV19	TRBJ2-1	15	TRBD1	TGTGCCAGTAGTACGGGACAGGGGGCTTACAATGAGCAGTTCTTC	CASSTGQGAYNEQFF
TRBV18	TRBJ1-6	14	.	TGTGCCAGCTCACGGGACTCCTATAATTCACCCCTCCACTTT	CASSRDSYNSPLHF
TRBV14	TRBJ2-1	14	.	TGTGCCAGCAGCCAAGATCTTGGGGTATGGGAGCAGTTCTTC	CASSQDLGVWEQFF
TRBV2	TRBJ2-7	15	TRBD1	TGTGCCAGCAGTGAGAGGACAGGGGGACAACCGGCGCAGTACTTC	CASSERTGGQPAQYF
TRBV5-1	TRBJ2-7	15	TRBD1	TGCGCCAGCAGCGCCGGGGACAGGGGATCATCCGAGCAGTACTTC	CASSAGDRGSSEQYF
TRBV7-8	TRBJ2-3	17	TRBD2	TGTGCCAGCAGCCCTGGACTAGCGGGAGAGGAGGCAGATACGCAGTATTTT	CASSPGLAGEEADTQYF
TRBV7-2	TRBJ2-1	15	.	TGTGCCAGCAGCCCTAGGCGACAAAATAACAATGAGCAGTTCTTC	CASSPRRQNNNEQFF
TRBV6-5	TRBJ1-5	15	TRBD1	TGTGCCAGCAGAGAGGGGGCGCGGGGCAATCAGCCCCAGCATTTT	CASREGARGNQPQHF
TRBV5-6	TRBJ2-3	16	.	TGTGCCAGCAGCGGACCGGGCCTCTCGGTCACAGATACGCAGTATTTT	CASSGPGLSVTDTQYF
TRBV18	TRBJ1-1	16	.	TGTGCCAGCTCACCAAGACCGCGACAGTTGAACACTGAAGCTTTCTTT	CASSPRPRQLNTEAFF
TRBV10-2	TRBJ2-1	13	TRBD2	TGCGCCAGCAGGAGCGGGATAGGCAATGAGCAGTTCTTC	CASRSGIGNEQFF
TRBV19	TRBJ1-2	12	.	TGTGCCAGCACCTGGGGGGACTATGGCTACACCTTC	CASTWGDYGYTF
TRBV30	TRBJ2-1	14	TRBD2	TGTGCCTCAAATCTAGCGGGAGGGCCTTATGAGCAGTTCTTC	CASNLAGGPYEQFF
TRBV27	TRBJ1-1	14	.	TGTGCCAGCAGCGACCTTACGTGGGCCACTGAAGCTTTCTTT	CASSDLTWATEAFF